The sequence of this T cell receptor (beta chain) was determined in a study of beta chain features in type 1 diabetes (dated by TCRdb to 2016 to 2019). For the study in its entirety: Mean age, gender distribution, total cell number and subset yield did not differ between patients and healthy donors. The study compared TCRB repertoires of sorted circulating CD4+ T cell subsets between recently diagnosed type 1 diabetes patients and matched healthy donors. Regulatory and stem cell-like memory subsets were isolated from only 8 patients and about 8 healthy donors, whereas naive and central memory subsets came from all 30 or so donors. A total of some 100,000,000 sorted cells were examined across all samples, and a strong correlation was observed between cell number per subset and RNA yield.

A single peripheral blood draw of around 120 mL on average was collected from each donor into heparinised tubes. A BD FACSAria II was used to sort naive, central memory, regulatory and stem cell-like memory CD4+ T cells with a panel that included CD45RO, CCR7, CD25, CD127, CD95 and CD27. All sorted populations exceeded 95% purity. PBMCs were isolated immediately by Lymphoprep density gradient centrifugation and stained directly without culture. So that batch effects would be minimized, each experiment stained and sorted samples in pairs, pairing one healthy donor with one patient. All of the isolated RNA was reverse transcribed with the High Capacity cDNA Reverse Transcription Kit, so expressed TCRB transcripts were sequenced. Deep immunoSEQ sequencing was performed on naive, central memory and regulatory T cell samples, with an average of roughly 3.6 million total reads per sample. Sorted cells were lysed in RLT buffer, and RNA was extracted using DNase-treated RNeasy Micro or Mini kits according to cell number. To prevent cross-contamination, every cell subset was processed on its own, while patient and healthy donor samples were processed together. The immunoSEQ multiplex PCR was used to amplify TCRB sequences from cDNA, yielding 87-bp fragments that span the CDR3 region. Sequencing of the amplicons was performed on the Illumina HiSeq platform. Turning to the authors' computational methods: Synthetic template baselines were used to correct PCR bias computationally, reads within Hamming distance 2 were collapsed, and singletons that could not be merged were discarded. Reads were aligned to IMGT to assign V, D and J genes, CDR3 length, and insertions or deletions at six rearrangement sites. Within each subset, clonotype counts were normalized to sorted cell number, and only after that were true diversity and Gini coefficients computed with the tcR R package. Repertoire sharing was quantified using the overlap coefficient calculated on TCRB nucleotide sequences. Out-of-frame TCRB sequences from naive cells were analyzed as a proxy for the pre-selection repertoire. In its TCRdb copy, this immuneACCESS table keeps in-frame sequences only and misses some clones. Where compared with another copy, unresolved V genes explain less than half of these, and the others have no known cause. V and J calls and clone size are as listed in that table; D and trimming were resolved from the DNA. This sample has about 360,000 clones in its table, and around 12% of those were observed once. Of the sample, under 0.02% is held by the ten largest clones.

To note about this clone: Its cognate antigen has yet to be identified. One end of the junction does not line up with germline, which may come from a read error.

What the study reported, not specific to this receptor: Because cDNA was sequenced instead of genomic DNA, highly expressing activated cells could be over-represented, though the groups showed no difference in activation or CD3 levels. PCR may preferentially amplify shorter templates, but because patient and control samples were amplified and corrected together, any resulting skew would affect both groups equally. The naive, central memory and regulatory TCRB repertoires appeared to resemble one another more closely among patients than among healthy donors. At VDJ recombination sites, type 1 diabetes patients had fewer insertions and more deleted nucleotides, which implies abnormalities in thymic rearrangement. A moderate but significant shortening of TCRB CDR3 length was observed in type 1 diabetes patients in all four CD4+ subsets. Because the HLA sub-analyses included only small numbers of individuals, any influence of HLA type on TCRB rearrangement was left unresolved.

The sequencing input was naive CD4+ T cells from blood. In light of the paper, this sample's cell subset or site label describes: true naive CD4+ T cells. The clonotype originates from a man younger than 35 in good health.

At the DNA level, the sequence is TGTGCCAGCAGTCGGGCCGCGGACAGGGTAACCTTC. Translated, it gives CASSRAADRVTF. Rearrangement joined TRBV6-5 to TRBJ2-7, with 8 bases in between that match TRBD1. The germline V gene encodes CDR1 MNHEY and CDR2 SVGAGI. The CDR3 spans 12 residues, from the cysteine through the phenylalanine. Kept here is only the CDR3 DNA, which spans 36 bases and is read in frame from base 1.